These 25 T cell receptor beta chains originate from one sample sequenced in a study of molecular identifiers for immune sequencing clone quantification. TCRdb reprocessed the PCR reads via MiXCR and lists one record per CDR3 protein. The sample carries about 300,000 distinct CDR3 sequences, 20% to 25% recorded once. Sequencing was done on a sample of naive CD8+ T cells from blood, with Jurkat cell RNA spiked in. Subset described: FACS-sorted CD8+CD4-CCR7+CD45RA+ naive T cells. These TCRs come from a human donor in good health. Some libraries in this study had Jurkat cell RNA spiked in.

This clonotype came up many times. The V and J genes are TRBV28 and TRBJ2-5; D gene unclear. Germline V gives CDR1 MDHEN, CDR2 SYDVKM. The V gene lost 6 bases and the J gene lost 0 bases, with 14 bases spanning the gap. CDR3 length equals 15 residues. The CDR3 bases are TGTGCCAGCAGCTCCTACGGCACGTACCAAGAGACCCAGTACTTC. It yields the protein CASSSYGTYQETQYF.

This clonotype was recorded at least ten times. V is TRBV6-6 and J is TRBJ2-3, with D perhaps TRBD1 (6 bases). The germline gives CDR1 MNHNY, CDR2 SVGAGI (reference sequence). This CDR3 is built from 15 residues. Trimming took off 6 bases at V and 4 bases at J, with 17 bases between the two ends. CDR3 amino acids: CASRNGYRVSDTQYF. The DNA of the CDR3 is TGTGCCAGCAGAAATGGATACAGGGTTTCAGATACGCAGTATTTT.

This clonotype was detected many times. DNA of the CDR3: TGTGCCAGCAGCTCTGGACAATCAGATACGCAGTATTTT. Its protein is CASSSGQSDTQYF. The chain has TRBV5-6 and TRBJ2-3, with a tentative D call TRBD1 (5 bases). The CDR3 has 13 residues. CDR1 is SGHDT and CDR2 is YYEEEE in the germline V gene. The V and J ends lost 3 bases and 4 bases respectively, with 9 bases between them.

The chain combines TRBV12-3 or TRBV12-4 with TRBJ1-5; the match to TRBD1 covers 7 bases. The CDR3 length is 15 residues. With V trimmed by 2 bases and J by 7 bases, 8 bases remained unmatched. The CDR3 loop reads CASSLSRQGDQPQHF. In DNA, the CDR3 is TGTGCCAGCAGTTTATCACGGCAGGGGGACCAGCCCCAGCATTTT.

CDR3 bases: TGTGCCAGCAGCCCAGGGGGCCAGTTCTGGCAGCCCCAGCATTTT. Translation gives CASSPGGQFWQPQHF. The rearrangement links TRBV9 to TRBJ1-5, with 8 positions matching TRBD1. Germline CDR1 SGDLS, CDR2 YYNGEE. V lost 4 bases, J lost 7 bases, and 10 bases stayed unmatched. The CDR3 is made up of 15 amino acids.

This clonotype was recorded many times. This CDR3 reads CASSYIYEQYF. In nucleotides, the CDR3 is TGTGCCAGCAGTTACATATACGAGCAGTACTTC. V gene TRBV6-2 or TRBV6-3 combines with J gene TRBJ2-7; the D is unclear. This CDR3 contains 11 residues. Germline CDR1 and CDR2: MNHEY and SVGEGT. Trimming removed 2 bases at V and 4 bases at J, with 3 bases between.

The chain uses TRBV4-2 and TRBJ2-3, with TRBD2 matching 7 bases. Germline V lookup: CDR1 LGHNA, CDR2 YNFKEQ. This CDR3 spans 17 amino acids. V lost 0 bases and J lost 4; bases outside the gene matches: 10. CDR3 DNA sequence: TGTGCCAGCAGCCAAGATGGCGGCGGGAGAGGCTCAGATACGCAGTATTTT. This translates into CASSQDGGGRGSDTQYF.

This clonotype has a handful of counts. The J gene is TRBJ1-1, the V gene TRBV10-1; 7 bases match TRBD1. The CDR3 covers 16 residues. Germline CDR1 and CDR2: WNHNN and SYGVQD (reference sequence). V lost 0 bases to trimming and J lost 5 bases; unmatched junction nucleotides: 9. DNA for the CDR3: TGCGCCAGCAGTGAGTCCCGGGACAGCCCTTCGACTGAAGCTTTCTTT. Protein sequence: CASSESRDSPSTEAFF.

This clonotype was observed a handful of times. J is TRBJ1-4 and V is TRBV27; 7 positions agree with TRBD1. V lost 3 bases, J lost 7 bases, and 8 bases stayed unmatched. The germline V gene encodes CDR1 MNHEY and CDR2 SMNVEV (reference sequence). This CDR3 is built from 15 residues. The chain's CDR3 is CASSFQAGGGEKLFF. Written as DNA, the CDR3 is TGTGCCAGCAGTTTTCAGGCAGGGGGAGGTGAAAAACTGTTTTTT.

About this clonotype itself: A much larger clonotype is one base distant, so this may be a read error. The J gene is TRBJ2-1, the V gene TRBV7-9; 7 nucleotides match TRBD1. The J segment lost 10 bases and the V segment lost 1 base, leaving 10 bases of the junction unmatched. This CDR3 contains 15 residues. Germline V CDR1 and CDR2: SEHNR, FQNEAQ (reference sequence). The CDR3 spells CASSLVGGRDSEQFF. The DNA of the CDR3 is TGTGCCAGCAGCTTAGTAGGGGGCCGCGATTCAGAGCAGTTCTTC.

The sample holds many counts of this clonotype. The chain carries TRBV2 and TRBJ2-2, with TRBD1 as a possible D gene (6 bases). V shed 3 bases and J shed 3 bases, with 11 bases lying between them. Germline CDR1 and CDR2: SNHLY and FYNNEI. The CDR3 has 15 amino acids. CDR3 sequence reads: CASSDWDKYTGELFF. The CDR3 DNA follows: TGTGCCAGCAGTGACTGGGACAAATACACCGGGGAGCTGTTTTTT.

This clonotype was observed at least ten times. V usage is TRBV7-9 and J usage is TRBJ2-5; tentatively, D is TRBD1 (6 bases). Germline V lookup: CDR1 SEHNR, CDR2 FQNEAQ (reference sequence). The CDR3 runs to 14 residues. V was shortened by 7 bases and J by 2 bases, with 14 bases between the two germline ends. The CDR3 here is CASTAWTEQETQYF. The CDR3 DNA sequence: TGTGCCAGCACCGCTTGGACAGAACAAGAGACCCAGTACTTC.

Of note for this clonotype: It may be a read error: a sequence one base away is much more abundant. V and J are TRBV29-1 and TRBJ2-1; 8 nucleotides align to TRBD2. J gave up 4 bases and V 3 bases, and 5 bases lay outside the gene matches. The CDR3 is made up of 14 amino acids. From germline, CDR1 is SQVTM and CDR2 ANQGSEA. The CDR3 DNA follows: TGCAGCGTTGAGACTGGCGGGAGGTACAATGAGCAGTTCTTC. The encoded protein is CSVETGGRYNEQFF.

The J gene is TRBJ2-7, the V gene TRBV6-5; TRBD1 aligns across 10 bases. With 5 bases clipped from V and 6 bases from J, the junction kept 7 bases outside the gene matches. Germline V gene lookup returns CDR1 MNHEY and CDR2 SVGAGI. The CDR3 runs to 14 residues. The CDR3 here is CASSPGQGFREQYF. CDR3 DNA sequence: TGTGCCAGCAGTCCGGGACAGGGGTTTCGCGAGCAGTACTTC.

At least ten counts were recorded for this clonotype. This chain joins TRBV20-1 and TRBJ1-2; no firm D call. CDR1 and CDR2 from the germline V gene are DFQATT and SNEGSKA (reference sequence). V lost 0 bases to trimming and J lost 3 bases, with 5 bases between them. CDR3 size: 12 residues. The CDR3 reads CSAREEDYGYTF. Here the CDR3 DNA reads TGCAGTGCTAGAGAAGAAGACTATGGCTACACCTTC.

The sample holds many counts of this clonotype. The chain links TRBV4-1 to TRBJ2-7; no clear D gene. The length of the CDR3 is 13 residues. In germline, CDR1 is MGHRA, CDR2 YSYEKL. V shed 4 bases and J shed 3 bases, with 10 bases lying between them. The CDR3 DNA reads TGCGCCAGCAGCCGCGGACCAGACTACGAGCAGTACTTC. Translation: CASSRGPDYEQYF.

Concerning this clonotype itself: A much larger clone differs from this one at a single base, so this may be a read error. CDR3 coding DNA: TGTGCCAGTAGTAGGTGGGAGAGCACAGATACGCAGCATTTT. As protein: CASSRWESTDTQHF. The chain joins TRBV19 to TRBJ2-3; D gene uncertain. The DNA end lines up better with TRBJ1-5; the J call may be wrong. The CDR3 totals 14 residues. Germline CDR1 LNHDA, CDR2 SQIVND (reference sequence).

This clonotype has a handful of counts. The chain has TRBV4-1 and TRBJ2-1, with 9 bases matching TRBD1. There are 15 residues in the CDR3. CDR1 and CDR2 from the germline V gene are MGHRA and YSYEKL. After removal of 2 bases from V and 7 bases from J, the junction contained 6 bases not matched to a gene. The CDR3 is CASSQWDRAGNEQFF. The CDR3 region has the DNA TGCGCCAGCAGCCAATGGGACAGGGCTGGGAATGAGCAGTTCTTC.

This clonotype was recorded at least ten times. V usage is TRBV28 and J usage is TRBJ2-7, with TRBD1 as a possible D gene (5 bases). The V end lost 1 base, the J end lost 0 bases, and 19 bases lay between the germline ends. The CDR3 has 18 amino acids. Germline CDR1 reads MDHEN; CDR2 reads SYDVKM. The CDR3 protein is CASSLYFRQGRSSYEQYF. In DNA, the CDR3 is TGTGCCAGCAGTTTATATTTCCGGCAGGGCCGGAGCTCCTACGAGCAGTACTTC.

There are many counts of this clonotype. The CDR3 DNA follows: TGTGCCAGCAGCCCACGACAGGGTCCCTACGAGCAGTACTTC. Its protein is CASSPRQGPYEQYF. The V and J genes are TRBV13 and TRBJ2-7; 7 nucleotides align to TRBD1. V dropped 5 bases and J dropped 2; count of bases not matched to a gene: 6. CDR1 and CDR2 (germline): PRHDT, FYEKMQ (reference sequence). This CDR3 contains 14 residues.

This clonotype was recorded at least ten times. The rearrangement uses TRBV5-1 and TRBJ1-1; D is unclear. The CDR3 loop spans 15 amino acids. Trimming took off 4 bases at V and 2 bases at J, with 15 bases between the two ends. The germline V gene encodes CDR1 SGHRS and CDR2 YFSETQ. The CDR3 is CASSRERPQNTEAFF. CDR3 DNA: TGCGCCAGCAGCCGCGAGCGGCCGCAAAACACTGAAGCTTTCTTT.

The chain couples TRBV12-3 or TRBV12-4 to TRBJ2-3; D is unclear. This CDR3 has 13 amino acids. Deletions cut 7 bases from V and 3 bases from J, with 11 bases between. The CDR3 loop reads CASTPATTDTQYF. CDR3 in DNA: TGTGCCAGCACGCCCGCGACTACAGATACGCAGTATTTT.

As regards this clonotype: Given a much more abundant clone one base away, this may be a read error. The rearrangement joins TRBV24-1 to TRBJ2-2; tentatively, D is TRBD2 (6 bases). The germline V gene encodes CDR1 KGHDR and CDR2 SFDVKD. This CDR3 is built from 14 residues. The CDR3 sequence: CGTSPGTYTGELFF. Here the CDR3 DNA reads TGTGGCACCAGTCCCGGGACTTACACCGGGGAGCTGTTTTTT.

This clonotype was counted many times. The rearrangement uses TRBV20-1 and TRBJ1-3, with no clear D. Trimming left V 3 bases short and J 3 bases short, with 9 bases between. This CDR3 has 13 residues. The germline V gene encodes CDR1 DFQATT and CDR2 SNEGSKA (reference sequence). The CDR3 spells CSARIAGGNTIYF. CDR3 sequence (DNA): TGCAGTGCTAGGATAGCTGGTGGAAACACCATATATTTT.

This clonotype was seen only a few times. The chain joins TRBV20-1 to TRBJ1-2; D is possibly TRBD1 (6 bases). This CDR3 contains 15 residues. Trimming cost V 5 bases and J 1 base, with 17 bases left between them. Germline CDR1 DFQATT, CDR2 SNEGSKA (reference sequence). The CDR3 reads CSAPRSGQSNYGYTF. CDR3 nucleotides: TGCAGTGCTCCCCGGTCGGGACAAAGTAACTATGGCTACACCTTC.